This TCR beta chain was sequenced for a study of breast tumors, draining lymph nodes, adjacent tissues. TCRdb called the multiplex PCR reads again in MiXCR, with one record for every CDR3 protein. The table includes 90,000 to 120,000 distinct CDR3 sequences, about 20% detected once. Findings and caveats of the study: Tumors had less TCR diversity than lymph nodes, more than nontumor tissue. Data only fit, rather than demonstrated, lymph node origin of most tumor T cells. Tumor and nontumor repertoires were significantly more similar in luminal-like than in basal-like breast cancer. Data fit most tumor T cells coming from lymph node, expanding in tumor.

Axillary draining lymph nodes of breast cancer patients supplied the node samples. The germline gives CDR1 SGHRS, CDR2 YFSETQ. The CDR3 extends over 14 amino acids. V was clipped by 2 bases and J by 7 bases, with 15 bases between them. This clonotype was seen ten or more times. Its antigen is unknown. Material for sequencing was axillary lymph node tissue. The rearrangement joins TRBV5-1 to TRBJ1-2, with D hard to call. The TCR comes from a female donor with breast cancer. Some clones in this sample may be carry-over from other donors' samples. CDR3 nucleotides: TGCGCCAGCAGCTTCTTCAGTCTTGATGGTGGCTACACCTTC. It specifies CASSFFSLDGGYTF.